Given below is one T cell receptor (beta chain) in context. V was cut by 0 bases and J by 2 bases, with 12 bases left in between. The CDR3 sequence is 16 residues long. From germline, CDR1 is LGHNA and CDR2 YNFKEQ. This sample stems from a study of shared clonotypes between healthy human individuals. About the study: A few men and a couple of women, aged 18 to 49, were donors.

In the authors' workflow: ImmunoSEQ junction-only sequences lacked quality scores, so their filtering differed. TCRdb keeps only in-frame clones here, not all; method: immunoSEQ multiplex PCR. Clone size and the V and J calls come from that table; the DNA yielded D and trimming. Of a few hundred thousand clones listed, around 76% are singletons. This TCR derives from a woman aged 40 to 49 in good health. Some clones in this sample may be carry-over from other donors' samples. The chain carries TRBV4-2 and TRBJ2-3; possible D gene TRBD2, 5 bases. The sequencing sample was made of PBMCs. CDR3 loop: CASSQDERGYTDTQYF. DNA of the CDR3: TGTGCCAGCAGCCAAGATGAACGAGGGTACACAGATACGCAGTATTTT.